This T cell receptor beta chain stems from a study of CD8+ T cells in alopecia areata. Sequencing templates came from extracted RNA that was reverse transcribed into cDNA. Using immunoSEQ multiplex PCR, the repertoire was profiled, and TCRdb retains in-frame clones only, with some absent. The sample comprises 130,000 or so clones, 86% of which are singletons, and around 14% rests with the top ten. Treatment here: oral pan-JAK inhibitor, 5-10 mg twice daily. Deletions cut 4 bases from V and 2 bases from J, with 13 bases between. The CDR3 loop spans 14 amino acids. Germline V lookup: CDR1 SGHNT, CDR2 YYREEE (reference sequence).

The sequenced sample was CD8+ T cells sorted from blood, obtained at week 4, from a patient treated with tofacitinib. The clonotype comes from a human donor with alopecia areata. The rearrangement joins TRBV5-4 to TRBJ2-7; D might be TRBD1 (7 bases). CDR3 in amino acids: CASSTGDSAYEQYF. As DNA, the CDR3 is TGTGCCAGCAGCACGGGGGACAGCGCCTACGAGCAGTACTTC.